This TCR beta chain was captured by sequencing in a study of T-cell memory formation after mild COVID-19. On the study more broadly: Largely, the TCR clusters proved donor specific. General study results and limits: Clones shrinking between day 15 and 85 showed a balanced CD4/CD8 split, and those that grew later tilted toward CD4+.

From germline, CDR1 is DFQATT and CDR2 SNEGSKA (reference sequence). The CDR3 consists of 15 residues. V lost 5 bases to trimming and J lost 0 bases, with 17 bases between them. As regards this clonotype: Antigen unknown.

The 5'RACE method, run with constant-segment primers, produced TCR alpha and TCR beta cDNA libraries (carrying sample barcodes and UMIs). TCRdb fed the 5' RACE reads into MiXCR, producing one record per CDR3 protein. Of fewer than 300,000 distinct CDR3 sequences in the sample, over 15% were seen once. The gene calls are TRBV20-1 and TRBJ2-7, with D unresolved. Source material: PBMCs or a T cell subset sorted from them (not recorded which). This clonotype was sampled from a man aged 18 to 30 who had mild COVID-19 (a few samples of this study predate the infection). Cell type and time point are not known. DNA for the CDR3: TGCAGTGCTTTGGACCCGAGAGGCAGCTCCTACGAGCAGTACGTC. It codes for CSALDPRGSSYEQYV.